The rows below give T cell receptor beta chains drawn from one sample of a study of cytotoxic CD8 clonotypes in ibrutinib-treated CLL. Sequencing used immunoSEQ multiplex PCR; TCRdb keeps in-frame clones, though not all of them. Among about 140,000 clones listed, around 80% were seen once. The source material was PBMCs, sampled after 36 months of ibrutinib treatment. The receptors stem from a human donor with chronic lymphocytic leukemia. Each CDR3 is given with its conserved first and last residue. D genes are given only for firm matches. The size field is filled for only some rows; it gives once, few, many or a size class.

NA | TRBJ2-5 | NA | TRBV30 | CAWSQQGETQYF | TGTGCCTGGAGTCAACAGGGAGAGACCCAGTACTTC
NA | TRBJ2-1 | NA | TRBV7-3 | CASSLGGGDNEQFF | TGTGCCAGCAGCTTGGGCGGTGGGGACAATGAGCAGTTCTTC
few | TRBJ1-5 | NA | TRBV9 | CASSARGHPNQPQHF | TGTGCCAGCAGCGCGAGGGGACACCCCAATCAGCCCCAGCATTTT
NA | TRBJ2-7 | TRBD2 | TRBV13 | CASSYGASGSYEQYF | TGTGCCAGCAGCTATGGCGCTAGCGGGAGCTACGAGCAGTACTTC
few | TRBJ2-7 | NA | TRBV6-1 | CASTILRDEQYF | TGTGCCAGCACGATTCTTCGGGACGAGCAGTACTTC
NA | TRBJ2-3 | NA | TRBV19 | CASKQVATDTQYF | TGTGCCAGTAAGCAGGTTGCCACAGATACGCAGTATTTT
NA | TRBJ2-5 | NA | TRBV19 | CASSMSGADGETQYF | TGTGCCAGTAGTATGTCGGGGGCGGATGGGGAGACCCAGTACTTC
NA | TRBJ1-2 | NA | TRBV18 | CASSPPSQPRYGYTF | TGTGCCAGCTCACCACCAAGCCAACCGAGGTATGGCTACACCTTC
NA | TRBJ1-5 | TRBD1 | TRBV19 | CASTDPGGVRQPQHF | TGTGCCAGTACCGACCCAGGGGGCGTGAGGCAGCCCCAGCATTTT
once | TRBJ1-2 | TRBD1 | TRBV6-5 | CASSYHDREDGYTF | TGTGCCAGCAGTTACCACGACAGGGAAGATGGCTACACCTTC
NA | TRBJ1-1 | NA | TRBV18 | CASSPSGGTEAFF | TGTGCCAGCTCACCATCGGGGGGCACTGAAGCTTTCTTT
once | TRBJ2-7 | NA | TRBV2 | CASTKTVLGGEQYF | TGTGCCAGCACAAAAACCGTCCTGGGGGGCGAGCAGTACTTC
NA | TRBJ2-4 | NA | TRBV6-5 | CASSYLVDGNIQYF | TGTGCCAGCAGTTACCTTGTGGACGGTAACATTCAGTACTTC
NA | TRBJ1-6 | TRBD1 | TRBV27 | CASKGDRGNSPLHF | TGTGCCAGCAAGGGGGACAGGGGGAATTCACCCCTCCACTTT
once | TRBJ2-1 | TRBD2 | TRBV11-1 | CASSLGLADVDEQFF | TGTGCCAGCAGCCTGGGACTAGCGGATGTGGATGAGCAGTTCTTC
few | TRBJ2-7 | NA | TRBV4-1 | CASSQGPQGPYEQYF | TGCGCCAGCAGCCAAGGCCCACAGGGACCTTACGAGCAGTACTTC
NA | TRBJ2-6 | NA | TRBV5-1 | CASSLVYRVIRGANVLTF | TGCGCCAGCAGCTTGGTCTACAGGGTGATACGTGGGGCCAACGTCCTGACTTTC
NA | TRBJ2-7 | NA | TRBV18 | CASSPTSYGREFFYEQYF | TGTGCCAGCTCACCCACGTCTTATGGCAGGGAGTTTTTCTACGAGCAGTACTTC
NA | TRBJ1-4 | TRBD1 | TRBV6-1 | CASTSGGEDEKLFF | TGTGCCAGCACCTCAGGGGGCGAGGATGAAAAACTGTTTTTT
NA | TRBJ2-3 | TRBD2 | TRBV25-1 | CASRPRTSSTDTQYF | TGTGCCAGCAGGCCACGGACTAGCAGCACAGATACGCAGTATTTT
NA | TRBJ1-1 | NA | TRBV29-1 | CSVLLAEAFF | TGCAGCGTTTTGTTAGCTGAAGCTTTCTTT
NA | TRBJ2-7 | TRBD1 | TRBV5-1 | CASSHPAAGTGDYEQYF | TGCGCCAGCAGCCATCCAGCCGCCGGGACAGGGGACTACGAGCAGTACTTC
NA | TRBJ2-7 | NA | TRBV30 | CAWSVIPPRQPAYF | TGTGCCTGGAGTGTAATCCCCCCTCGACAACCCGCGTACTTC
once | TRBJ1-1 | NA | TRBV6-1 | CASGGWSEAFF | TGTGCCAGCGGGGGTTGGAGTGAAGCTTTCTTT
few | TRBJ1-5 | TRBD1 | TRBV4-1 | CASSQQGANPSTPQHF | TGCGCCAGCAGCCAGCAGGGGGCAAACCCCAGCACCCCCCAGCATTTT
NA | TRBJ1-5 | TRBD1 | TRBV10-3 | CAISELIGQGDNQPQHF | TGTGCCATCAGTGAGTTAATCGGGCAGGGGGACAATCAGCCCCAGCATTTT
NA | TRBJ2-7 | NA | TRBV15 | CATSREQARRQYF | TGTGCCACCAGCAGAGAGCAAGCGAGAAGGCAGTACTTC
few | TRBJ2-4 | TRBD1 | TRBV2 | CASSRDRGRENIQYF | TGTGCCAGCAGTCGGGACAGGGGGCGGGAAAACATTCAGTACTTC
NA | TRBJ1-5 | TRBD1 | TRBV4-1 | CASSQGDRGRQPQHF | TGCGCCAGCAGCCAGGGTGACAGGGGGCGACAGCCCCAGCATTTT
NA | TRBJ2-5 | TRBD1 | TRBV19 | CASSPGQRQETQYF | TGTGCCAGTAGCCCGGGACAGAGACAAGAGACCCAGTACTTC
few | TRBJ1-2 | NA | TRBV6-5 | CASSYQHNYGYTF | TGTGCCAGCAGTTATCAGCATAACTATGGCTACACCTTC
NA | TRBJ2-7 | NA | TRBV2 | CASSPRRRRQYF | TGTGCCAGCAGTCCTAGACGGCGACGGCAGTACTTC
NA | TRBJ1-2 | NA | TRBV7-8 | CASSQNRQAYGYTF | TGTGCCAGCAGTCAAAACCGACAGGCCTATGGCTACACCTTC
NA | TRBJ2-7 | NA | TRBV19 | CASSLSILTYEQYF | TGTGCCAGTAGCCTCTCGATCCTTACCTACGAGCAGTACTTC
few | TRBJ2-1 | NA | TRBV6-6 | CATSRDYNEQFF | TGTGCCACTTCTAGGGATTACAATGAGCAGTTCTTC
once | TRBJ1-1 | NA | TRBV5-4 | CASSHRRGSTEAFF | TGTGCCAGCAGCCACCGGCGGGGAAGCACTGAAGCTTTCTTT
few | TRBJ2-1 | TRBD2 | TRBV4-2 | CASRTGTSGRYEQFF | TGTGCCAGCAGGACCGGGACTAGCGGGAGGTATGAGCAGTTCTTC
once | TRBJ1-3 | NA | TRBV5-4 | CASSLDQGNTIYF | TGTGCCAGCAGCTTGGATCAAGGAAACACCATATATTTT
NA | TRBJ2-2 | TRBD1 | TRBV30 | CAWSRRQGRIGELFF | TGTGCCTGGAGTCGGAGACAGGGGAGGATCGGGGAGCTGTTTTTT
NA | TRBJ2-5 | TRBD1 | TRBV10-3 | CAISESRGRKETQYF | TGTGCCATCAGTGAGTCGAGGGGGCGAAAAGAGACCCAGTACTTC
NA | TRBJ1-1 | TRBD1 | TRBV7-9 | CASSLRGVNTEAFF | TGTGCCAGCAGCCTCAGGGGGGTGAACACTGAAGCTTTCTTT
NA | TRBJ2-5 | TRBD2 | TRBV4-1 | CASSQEPVTSGGKETQYF | TGCGCCAGCAGCCAAGAACCGGTTACCAGCGGGGGCAAAGAGACCCAGTACTTC
NA | TRBJ1-5 | NA | TRBV7-8 | CASSLFGTLVYSNQPQHF | TGTGCCAGCAGCTTATTCGGGACGCTGGTCTATAGCAATCAGCCCCAGCATTTT